This section outlines one T cell receptor beta chain sequence together with its context. Its antigen is as yet unknown. A deep-level run was used for the assay. Here immunoSEQ multiplex PCR was the method, and the copy in TCRdb shows in-frame clones only, minus some. The sample has about 1.5 million clones; around 97% are singletons. This entry comes from a study of shared clonotypes between healthy human individuals. As for the study in general: A donor's plate count was three for CD4 naive and three for CD4 memory; CD8 naive had two and CD8 memory one. Study-wide results and caveats: Clonotype sharing among donors likely depends on sequencing depth.

Donors were Caucasian adults residing in Nashville, Tennessee, USA. This sequence was found in a man in his thirties or forties in good health. The sample was naive CD4+ T cells sorted from blood. As for subset: CD45RA+ positively selected.

In nucleotides, the CDR3 is TGCAGCGCTGGTCACAGGGCATTATCTGGAAACACCATATATTTT. Amino acid sequence: CSAGHRALSGNTIYF. This chain joins TRBV29-1 and TRBJ1-3; TRBD1 is a possible D gene (6 bases). In germline, CDR1 is SQVTM, CDR2 ANQGSEA. The V gene lost 7 bases and the J gene lost 1 base, with 17 bases spanning the gap. The CDR3 is 15 amino acids. The full variable domain, with the rest looked up from reference TRBV29-1 and TRBJ1-3, is SAVISQKPSRDICQRGTSLTIQCQVDSQVTMMFWYRQQPGQSLTLIATANQGSEATYESGFVIDKFPISRPNLTFSTLTVSNMSPEDSSIYLCSAGHRALSGNTIYFGEGSWLTVV.